The clone carrying this T cell receptor (beta chain) occurred many times. The sample originates from a study of read filtering for tumor transcriptome and immune sequencing. The library was built from about 400 ng RNA with molecular barcoded adaptors for alpha/delta and beta/gamma chains. Using its own MiXCR run on the reads, TCRdb lists one record per CDR3 protein. The sample includes 90,000 to 95,000 distinct CDR3 sequences, roughly 21% of them seen just once. The CDR3 has 14 amino acids. Trimming took 6 bases from V and 4 from J; bases not matched to a gene: 3. Germline V lookup: CDR1 SNHLY, CDR2 FYNNEI.

This sequence originates from a donor over 35 with multiple myeloma. The rearrangement joins TRBV2 to TRBJ2-3; 11 bases align to TRBD2. Material: a population of CD138-negative cells sorted from bone marrow. The CDR3 loop reads CASSMTSGADTQYF. In DNA, the CDR3 is TGTGCCAGCAGCATGACTAGCGGGGCAGATACGCAGTATTTT.